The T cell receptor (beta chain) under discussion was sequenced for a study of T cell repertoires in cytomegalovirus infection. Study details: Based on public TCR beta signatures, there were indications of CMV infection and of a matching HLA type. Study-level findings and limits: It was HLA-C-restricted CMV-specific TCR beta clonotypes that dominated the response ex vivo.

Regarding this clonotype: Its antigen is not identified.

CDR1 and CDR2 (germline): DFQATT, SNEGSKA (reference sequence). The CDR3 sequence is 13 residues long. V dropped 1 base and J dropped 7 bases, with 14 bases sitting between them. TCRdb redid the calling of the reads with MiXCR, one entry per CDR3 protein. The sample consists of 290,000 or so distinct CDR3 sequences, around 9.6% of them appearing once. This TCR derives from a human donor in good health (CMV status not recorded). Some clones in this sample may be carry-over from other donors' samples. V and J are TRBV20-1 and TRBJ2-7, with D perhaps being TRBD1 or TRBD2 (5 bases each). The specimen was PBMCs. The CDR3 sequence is CSARGDPLEEQYV. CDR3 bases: TGCAGTGCTAGAGGGGACCCCCTAGAAGAGCAGTACGTC.